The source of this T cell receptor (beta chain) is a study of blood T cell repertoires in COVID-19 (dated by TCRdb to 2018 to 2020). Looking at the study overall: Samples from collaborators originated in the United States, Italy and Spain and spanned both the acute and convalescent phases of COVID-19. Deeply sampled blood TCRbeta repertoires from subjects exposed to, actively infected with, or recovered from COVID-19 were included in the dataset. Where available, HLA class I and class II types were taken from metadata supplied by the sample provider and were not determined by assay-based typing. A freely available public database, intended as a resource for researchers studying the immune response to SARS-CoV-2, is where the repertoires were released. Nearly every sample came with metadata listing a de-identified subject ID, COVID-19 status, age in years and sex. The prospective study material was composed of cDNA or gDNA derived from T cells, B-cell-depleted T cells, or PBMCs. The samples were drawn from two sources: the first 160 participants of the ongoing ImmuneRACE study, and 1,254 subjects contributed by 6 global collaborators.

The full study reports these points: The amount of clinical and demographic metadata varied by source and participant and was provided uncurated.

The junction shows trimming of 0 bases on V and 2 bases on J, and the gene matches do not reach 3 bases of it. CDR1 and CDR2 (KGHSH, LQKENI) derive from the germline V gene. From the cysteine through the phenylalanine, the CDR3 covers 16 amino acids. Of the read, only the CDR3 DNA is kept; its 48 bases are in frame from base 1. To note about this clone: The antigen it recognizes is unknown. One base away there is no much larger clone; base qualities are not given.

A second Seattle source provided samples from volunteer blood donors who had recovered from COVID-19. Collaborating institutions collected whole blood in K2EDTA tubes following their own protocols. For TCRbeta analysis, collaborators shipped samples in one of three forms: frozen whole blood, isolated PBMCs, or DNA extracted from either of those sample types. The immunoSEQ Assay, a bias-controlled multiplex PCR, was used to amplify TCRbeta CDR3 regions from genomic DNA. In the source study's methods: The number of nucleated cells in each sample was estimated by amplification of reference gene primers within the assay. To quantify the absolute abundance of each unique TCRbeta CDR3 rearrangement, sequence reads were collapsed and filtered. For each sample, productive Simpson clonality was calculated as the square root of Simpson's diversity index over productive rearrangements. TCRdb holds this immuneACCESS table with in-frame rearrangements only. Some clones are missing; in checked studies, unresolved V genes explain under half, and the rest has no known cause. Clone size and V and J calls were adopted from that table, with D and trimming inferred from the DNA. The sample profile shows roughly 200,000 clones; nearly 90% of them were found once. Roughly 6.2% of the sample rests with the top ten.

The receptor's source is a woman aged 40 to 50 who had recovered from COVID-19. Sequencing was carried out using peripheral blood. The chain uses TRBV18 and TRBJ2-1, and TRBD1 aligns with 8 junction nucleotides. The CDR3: CASSPPKTGAYNEQFF. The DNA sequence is TGTGCCAGCTCACCACCCAAGACAGGGGCCTACAATGAGCAGTTCTTC.